This T cell receptor (beta chain) was profiled in a study of OX40 agonist ivuxolimab in advanced cancers. Germline CDR1 reads SGHTA; CDR2 reads FQGTGA. V was clipped by 5 bases and J by 2 bases; unmatched bases: 6. CDR3 size: 15 residues. The repertoire was sequenced with immunoSEQ multiplex PCR; TCRdb's copy has only in-frame clones and lacks some. In the table there are around 38,000 clones, roughly 90% of which are singletons. The sample here was CD4+ or CD8+ T cells sorted from blood, taken in a trial of the OX40 agonist ivuxolimab. V usage is TRBV7-3 and J usage is TRBJ2-3; TRBD2 matches at 8 bases. This receptor was identified in an adult with an advanced solid tumor such as melanoma, head and neck, liver or kidney cancer. CDR3 loop: CASSPTSASTDTQYF. In nucleotides, the CDR3 is TGTGCCAGCAGCCCGACTAGCGCGTCCACAGATACGCAGTATTTT.